The rows below give T cell receptor beta chains drawn from one sample of a study of cytomegalovirus exposure and HLA in healthy donors. Sequencing was performed with immunoSEQ multiplex PCR; in TCRdb, only in-frame clones are kept and a portion is missing. The sample has 110,000 to 150,000 clones, around 75% seen once. Sequences were obtained from PBMCs. The receptor set was obtained from a man aged 30-40 years in good health and CMV-seronegative. CDR3s include the opening cysteine and the closing phenylalanine or tryptophan. A row's size may be missing; if present it is once, few, many or a size class.

j_call clone_size v_call cdr3_aa
TRBJ2-7 NA TRBV5-1 CASSAGTGGPYEQYF
TRBJ1-1 NA TRBV5-1 CASIGATGTEAFF
TRBJ2-3 NA TRBV7-2 CASSLTSGLSTDTQYF
TRBJ2-3 NA TRBV5-5 CASSPVAGITDTQYF
TRBJ2-5 NA TRBV30 CAWTQLETQYF
TRBJ2-5 few TRBV20-1 CTFDISGTQYF
TRBJ1-4 NA TRBV30 CAWSVGGFEKLFF
TRBJ1-5 once TRBV7-2 CASSSSESNQPQHF
TRBJ2-1 NA TRBV19 CASNSRQVDEQFF
TRBJ1-6 NA TRBV30 CAWSSPYPLHF
TRBJ1-2 NA TRBV6-5 CASSATTGIEYGYTF
TRBJ1-1 few TRBV27 CASSYAGVNTEAFF
TRBJ2-3 once TRBV9 CASSVAKPGGDTQYF
TRBJ2-5 NA TRBV7-9 CASSSNGQKTGGIETQYF
TRBJ2-5 NA TRBV29-1 CSVDRGLEETQYF
TRBJ2-1 NA TRBV5-1 CASGQGSSYNEQFF
TRBJ2-2 NA TRBV27 CASSTRTGELFF
TRBJ2-7 NA TRBV2 CASNPGTPVNYEQYF
TRBJ1-1 NA TRBV7-9 CASSSSSKGGKTEAFF
TRBJ1-2 NA TRBV7-2 CASSAPGVIYGYTF
TRBJ1-5 NA TRBV28 CASSPFNRELWSNQPQHF
TRBJ1-2 few TRBV6-1 CASREPWTANYGYTF
TRBJ1-5 NA TRBV2 CASRRDTGDQPQHF
TRBJ2-7 NA TRBV2 CASRRWGAYEQYF
TRBJ1-1 NA TRBV2 CASRTGQGNTEAFF
TRBJ1-2 few TRBV18 CASSPPGQRANYGYTF
TRBJ2-5 NA TRBV19 CASSTDRGRETQYF
TRBJ2-2 NA TRBV11-3 CASSLHRVGTGELFF
TRBJ1-1 NA TRBV6-5 CASSSPGQSEAFF
TRBJ2-5 NA TRBV18 CASSPPGEFGETQYF
TRBJ2-4 NA TRBV18 CASSPPARNIQYF
TRBJ2-3 NA TRBV5-4 CASSLSRTGEEVANTQYF
TRBJ2-3 NA TRBV2 CASINGVRTDTQYF
TRBJ2-1 NA TRBV14 CASSQVSSGTNNEQFF
TRBJ2-7 NA TRBV18 CASSPGTEGYEQYF
TRBJ2-7 few TRBV10-1 CASSPGFGEQYF
TRBJ1-5 NA TRBV7-2 CASSPRQGAQPQHF
TRBJ1-1 NA TRBV15 CATSTGGLGNTEAFF
TRBJ1-2 NA TRBV19 CASSGQVTYGYTF
TRBJ2-5 NA TRBV5-1 CASSLPSTGGAETQYF
TRBJ2-3 NA TRBV19 CASRLGQSEADTQYF